This T cell receptor (beta chain) was documented in a study of T-cell reconstitution after alpha-beta-depleted transplantation in children. During its preparation, the TCRbeta library received unique molecular identifiers. MiXCR was run by TCRdb on the PCR reads, yielding one entry per CDR3 protein. The sample contains roughly 310,000 distinct CDR3 sequences, 23% of which appear only once. The germline gives CDR1 MGHRA, CDR2 YSYEKL. This CDR3 is built from 16 residues. V was clipped by 0 bases and J by 6 bases, with 18 bases between them. Study-wide points: T-cell numbers and diversity, one year after transplant, stemmed largely from T cells that were newly produced. By about two months after transplant, alpha-beta T cells reportedly arose from several hundred graft clones that had expanded. From surviving recipient T cells and thymic progenitors came the high day-60 TCRbeta diversity observed in some patients.

This clonotype was recorded a few times. Its target is unknown. The V and J genes are TRBV4-1 and TRBJ2-7, with D hard to call. The clonotype was recovered from a male patient aged 10 to 17 who had a stem cell transplant for acute lymphoblastic leukemia, so the T cells may come from the graft donor. This specimen was PBMCs, mostly from graft donor cells, taken 180 days after TCRalphabeta/CD19-depleted stem cell transplant. For the CDR3, the DNA is TGCGCCAGCAGCCAAGATGGGCGGCTCCCGCATCTCGAGCAGTACTTC. Protein: CASSQDGRLPHLEQYF.